These 9 T cell receptor beta chains were all obtained from the same sample, sequenced in a study of patients and donors after allogeneic stem cell transplantation. TCRdb independently ran MiXCR on the RT-PCR reads; one entry per CDR3 protein. The sample contains approximately 160,000 distinct CDR3 sequences, around 30% of which appear only once. Sequencing used blood, either unsorted or a sorted T cell fraction (not recorded which). These receptors were collected from a human donor who was either an allogeneic HSCT recipient or a stem cell or donor lymphocyte infusion donor (not recorded which). It is not recorded whose cells these are; they may come from a transplant donor.

This clonotype was recorded a few times. J is TRBJ1-2 and V is TRBV14; D gene unclear. Germline CDR1 reads SGHDN; CDR2 reads FVKESK. V lost 4 bases and J lost 8, with 20 bases in between. The CDR3 contains 15 residues. The CDR3 is CASSPTRWTPGGYTF. The CDR3 coding sequence is TGTGCCAGCAGCCCGACCCGGTGGACGCCCGGGGGCTACACCTTC.

The chain carries TRBV6-5 and TRBJ1-1, with D hard to call. The CDR3 contains 16 residues. V gave up 7 bases and J gave up 2 bases, with 20 bases separating them. CDR1 and CDR2 (germline): MNHEY, SVGAGI. For the CDR3, the DNA is TGTGCCAGCACCTCGGTAAGGAAAGCTTATAACACTGAAGCTTTCTTT. Its protein is CASTSVRKAYNTEAFF.

The chain recombines TRBV20-1 with TRBJ2-3, with D possibly called TRBD1 or TRBD2 (5 bases each). This CDR3 comprises 13 residues. CDR1 DFQATT and CDR2 SNEGSKA come from the germline V gene (reference sequence). Trimming removed 5 bases from V and 0 bases from J, with 9 bases in between. The CDR3 region has the DNA TGCAGTGCTTACAGGACTAGCACAGATACGCAGTATTTT. Protein: CSAYRTSTDTQYF.

This clonotype was counted a single time. V and J are TRBV20-1 and TRBJ2-7, with TRBD1 matching over 7 bases. The CDR3 is made up of 13 amino acids. CDR1 and CDR2 from the germline V gene are DFQATT and SNEGSKA (reference sequence). The V gene end was trimmed by 5 bases and the J gene end by 3 bases; junction bases not matched to a gene: 7. The chain's CDR3 is CSAHWGQYYEQYF. Written as DNA, the CDR3 is TGCAGTGCTCACTGGGGACAGTACTACGAGCAGTACTTC.

J is TRBJ2-7 and V is TRBV11-2; 7 bases match TRBD2. The CDR3 runs 15 residues. V dropped 2 bases and J dropped 3; count of bases not matched to a gene: 7. Germline CDR1 reads SGHAT; CDR2 reads FQNNGV. In DNA form, the CDR3 reads TGTGCCAGCAGCTTACAAAGCGGGATTTTCTACGAGCAGTACTTC. Its protein is CASSLQSGIFYEQYF.

J is TRBJ2-3 and V is TRBV10-3; tentatively, D is TRBD2 (5 bases). Germline-derived CDR1 and CDR2 are ENHRY and SYGVKD. V was shortened by 7 bases and J by 0 bases, with 8 bases between the two germline ends. The CDR3 totals 13 residues. CDR3 residues: CAIMSGSTDTQYF. DNA for the CDR3: TGTGCCATCATGAGCGGTAGCACAGATACGCAGTATTTT.

CDR3 nucleotide sequence: TGTGCCAGCAGCCGGAACACCGGGGAGCTGTTTTTT. It encodes CASSRNTGELFF. The rearrangement links TRBV7-2 to TRBJ2-2; D uncertain. V lost 5 bases to trimming and J lost 1 base, with 2 bases between them. The CDR3 has 12 residues. Germline V gives CDR1 SGHTA, CDR2 FQGNSA.

The table lists this clonotype with a few counts. The chain joins TRBV27 to TRBJ1-5; no definite D call. This CDR3 comprises 13 residues. The ends were cut back, 6 bases at V and 6 bases at J, with 12 bases in the middle. Germline V gene lookup returns CDR1 MNHEY and CDR2 SMNVEV (reference sequence). The DNA of the CDR3 is TGTGCCAGCAGCGCTCGTTGGAGTCAGCCCCAGCATTTT. As protein: CASSARWSQPQHF.

The chain carries TRBV4-3 and TRBJ2-4; D not resolved. V shed 0 bases and J shed 0 bases, with 6 bases lying between them. The germline V gene has CDR1 LGHNA and CDR2 YSLEER. The CDR3 runs to 15 residues. The CDR3 region has the DNA TGCGCCAGCAGCCAAGATTCGATAGCCAAAAACATTCAGTACTTC. Protein: CASSQDSIAKNIQYF.